This paragraph covers one T cell receptor beta chain sequence. The CDR3 loop spans 12 amino acids. V was pared by 5 bases and J by 2 bases, with 7 bases between. Per the germline V gene, CDR1 is SEHNR and CDR2 is FQNEAQ (reference sequence). In the original analysis: Reference gene primer amplification gave nucleated cell count estimates. Measured with immunoSEQ multiplex PCR; TCRdb has only the in-frame clones, and not every one. That table supplies the V and J calls and clone size; D and trimming were determined from the DNA. The table lists some 95,000 clones, 60% to 85% of them singletons. The data derive from a study of blood T cell repertoires in COVID-19. Study information: Whether acute or convalescent, the COVID-19 samples came from the United States, Italy and Spain. The cDNA or gDNA used as material had been derived from T cells, B-cell-depleted T cells, or PBMCs.

This chain connects TRBV7-9 to TRBJ2-7, with D perhaps matching TRBD1 (6 bases). Specimen: peripheral blood. The sequence was collected from a man between 45 and 60 years old who had recovered from COVID-19. Written as DNA, the CDR3 is TGTGCCAGCAGCGAGGGGGCCTACGAGCAGTACTTC. This gives the protein CASSEGAYEQYF.